Listed below are T cell receptor beta chains from one sample, sequenced in a study of Graves' ophthalmopathy and Graves' hyperthyroidism. TCRdb re-analysed the multiplex PCR reads in MiXCR, keeping a single row per CDR3 protein. Of about 370,000 distinct CDR3 sequences listed, around 16% are singletons. The sequencing sample was made of peripheral blood. The receptor set was obtained from a woman between 18 and 29 years old with Graves' ophthalmopathy. Each CDR3 is given with its conserved first and last residue. Some rows have no size entry. The others give once, few or many, or a class for an expanded clone.

>TRBJ1-6|many|TRBV7-9
CASSPGAGGNSPLHF
>TRBJ2-7|NA|TRBV28
CASSLQLTGLRPYEQYF
>TRBJ1-2|many|TRBV9
CASKRGVGQGRGYTF
>TRBJ1-1|many|TRBV5-1
CASRHDGTGGVAFF
>TRBJ2-7|many|TRBV7-6
CASSLGNPARASYEQYF
>TRBJ2-5|few|TRBV11-2
CASSLGSSGAGGETQYF
>TRBJ1-3|many|TRBV10-2
CASSEGGTGRTVDLRNTIYF
>TRBJ2-7|NA|TRBV28
CASSLMLAVEQYF
>TRBJ2-2|NA|TRBV5-6
CASSYPPGLADTGELFF
>TRBJ1-6|NA|TRBV6-2/TRBV6-3
CASSYERDTYSPLHF
>TRBJ2-5|once|TRBV12-3/TRBV12-4
CASRGEASQETQYF
>TRBJ1-1|many|TRBV12-5
CASGLDQTPNTEAFF
>TRBJ1-1|NA|TRBV12-3/TRBV12-4
CASIMGSENTEAFF
>TRBJ1-6|few|TRBV6-1
CASSEDRVGGSPLHF
>TRBJ2-7|many|TRBV6-5
CASSYSRSEQYF
>TRBJ2-2|many|TRBV5-5
CASSGKTGELFF
>TRBJ2-5|many|TRBV19
CASGGQGRETQYF
>TRBJ2-5|many|TRBV7-8
CASSLAGGGGTQYF
>TRBJ1-3|few|TRBV11-2
CASDASRSGNTIYF
>TRBJ2-7|many|TRBV5-1
CASSLGLAGLIYEQYF
>TRBJ2-5|many|TRBV15
CATSTVDSRGQETQYF
>TRBJ1-2|many|TRBV7-2
CASSKLEGPYGYTF
>TRBJ2-7|many|TRBV7-2
CASSLAPSGWSSYEQYF
>TRBJ1-4|many|TRBV12-3/TRBV12-4
CASSRQGEEKLFF
>TRBJ1-5|many|TRBV6-5
CASTSRDGYSNQPQHF
>TRBJ1-2|many|TRBV5-1
CASSLEAFVAYGYTF
>TRBJ2-2|few|TRBV4-2
CASSPPAGFNTGELFF
>TRBJ1-1|many|TRBV28
CASSLPVRGLNTEAFF
>TRBJ2-6|many|TRBV28
CASRPSSSSSGANVLTF
>TRBJ2-7|many|TRBV7-3
CASSLLPGGTYEQYF
>TRBJ2-7|many|TRBV28
CASSGLGFYEQYF
>TRBJ2-5|NA|TRBV7-6
CASSTSQTQYF
>TRBJ1-1|many|TRBV29-1
CSADRGSTEAFF
>TRBJ1-5|many|TRBV6-5
CASARRWDSMNF
>TRBJ2-7|many|TRBV19
CASSPAQGSTYEQYF
>TRBJ2-5|NA|TRBV4-3
CASRQDVRGQETQYF